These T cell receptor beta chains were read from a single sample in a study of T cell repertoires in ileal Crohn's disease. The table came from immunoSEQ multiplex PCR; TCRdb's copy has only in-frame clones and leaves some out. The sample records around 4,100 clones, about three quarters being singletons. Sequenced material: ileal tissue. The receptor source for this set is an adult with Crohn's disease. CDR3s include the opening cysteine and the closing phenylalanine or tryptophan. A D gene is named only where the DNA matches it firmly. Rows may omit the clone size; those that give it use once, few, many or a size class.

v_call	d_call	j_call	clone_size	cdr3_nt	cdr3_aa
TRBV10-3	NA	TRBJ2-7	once	TGTGCCATCAGGACTACAGCCTACGAGCAGTACTTC	CAIRTTAYEQYF
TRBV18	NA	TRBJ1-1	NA	TGTGCCAGCTCAGTGAGGGAGAACACTGAAGCTTTCTTT	CASSVRENTEAFF
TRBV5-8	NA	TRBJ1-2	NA	TGTGCCAGCAGCAACAGACCCGAGAAATATGGCTACACCTTC	CASSNRPEKYGYTF
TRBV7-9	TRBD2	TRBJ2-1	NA	TGTGCCAGCAGCTTAGCCGGGGGGGCCAATGAGCAGTTCTTC	CASSLAGGANEQFF
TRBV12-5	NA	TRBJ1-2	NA	TGTGCTAGTGGTTCAGGGGAGTACTATGGCTACACCTTC	CASGSGEYYGYTF
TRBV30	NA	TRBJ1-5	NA	TGTGCCTGGAGTGTGGACATCTCTCAGCCCCAGCATTTT	CAWSVDISQPQHF
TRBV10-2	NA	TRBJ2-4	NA	TGCGCCAGCAGTGAGTCACGGGGGACTGGTCAGTACTTC	CASSESRGTGQYF
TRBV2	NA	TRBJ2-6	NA	TGTGCCAGCAGTGAGGGCAGGGGAGACCCTGGGGCCAACGTCCTGACTTTC	CASSEGRGDPGANVLTF
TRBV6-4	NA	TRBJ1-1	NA	TGTGCCAGCAGCCCCACGTACGGGACTGAAGCTTTCTTT	CASSPTYGTEAFF
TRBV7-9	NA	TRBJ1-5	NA	TGTGCCAGCAGCTTAGGCAGGCTTAGCAATCAGCCCCAGCATTTT	CASSLGRLSNQPQHF
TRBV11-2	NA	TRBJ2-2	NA	TGTGCCAGCAATCGCGGGGCCAACACCGGGGAGCTGTTTTTT	CASNRGANTGELFF
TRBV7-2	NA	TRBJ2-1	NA	TGTGCCAGCAGCTTAAACCAGCGGTCAAGCTCCTACAATGAGCAGTTCTTC	CASSLNQRSSSYNEQFF
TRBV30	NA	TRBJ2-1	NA	TGTGCCTGGAGTCCCGGCGGGCTATACAATGAGCAGTTCTTC	CAWSPGGLYNEQFF
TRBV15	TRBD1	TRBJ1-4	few	TGTGCCACCAGCGGACTGACAGGGCTTAAGGAAAAACTGTTTTTT	CATSGLTGLKEKLFF
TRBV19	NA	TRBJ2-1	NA	TGTGCCAGTAGTCTAAGGGGGGGGCCAAACAATGAGCAGTTCTTC	CASSLRGGPNNEQFF
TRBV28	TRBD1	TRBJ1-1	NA	TGTGCCAGCAGCGGCGACAGGGGACGGGCTGAAGCTTTCTTT	CASSGDRGRAEAFF